This T cell receptor (beta chain) was found in a study of regulatory T cells in long-lasting Graves disease. Study-wide results and caveats: A reduction in accuracy may have resulted from the small sample size. Repertoires from persistent disease leaned toward TRBV28, TRBJ1-2 and TRBJ2-5.

CDR3-region Arm-PCR and iRepertoire HTBI primers produced the TCR beta libraries. TCRdb ran MiXCR on the multiplex PCR reads and lists one entry per CDR3 protein. The sample holds a few hundred thousand distinct CDR3 sequences, roughly 21% seen once. This clonotype was recorded a few times. Its antigen is unidentified. Germline V gene lookup returns CDR1 MNHNS and CDR2 SASEGT. The CDR3 is 14 amino acids. V shed 5 bases and J shed 6 bases, with 13 bases lying between them. The time point was: persistent/refractory GD, antithyroid drugs over 5 years with positive TRAb. PBMC-extracted RNA yielded the TCR library. Investigators report Graves' disease was diagnosed under American Thyroid Association guidelines. An endocrinology department located in Xi'an, China, was where the patients came from.

The chain joins TRBV6-1 to TRBJ2-2; D not resolved. The origin of this receptor is a female donor with Graves disease. The specimen comprised peripheral blood mononuclear cells (PBMCs), sampled when the disease was refractory, from a patient treated with antithyroid drugs. The CDR3 reads CASSILIGPGELFF. The CDR3 DNA sequence: TGTGCCAGCAGTATTCTTATCGGGCCCGGGGAGCTGTTTTTT.